This TCR beta chain was recorded in a study of T cells in Graves' hyperthyroidism and ophthalmopathy. Germline values: CDR1 DFQATT, CDR2 SNEGSKA (reference sequence). The CDR3 covers 13 residues. The V gene lost 6 bases and the J gene lost 3 bases, with 15 bases spanning the gap. This clonotype was picked up many times. Amplified TCR beta CDR3 regions derived from RNA transcripts. HTBI primers were employed in a first-round RT-PCR of the TCR CDR3. TCRdb reanalysed the multiplex PCR reads using MiXCR and keeps one entry per CDR3 protein. The sample lists 250,000 to 400,000 distinct CDR3 sequences, roughly an eighth seen once, with 34% in the top ten. Source material for PBMCs was over 8 ml fresh peripheral blood.

This chain links TRBV20-1 with TRBJ2-7; D is perhaps TRBD2 (5 bases). This clonotype originated in a woman between 40 and 50 years old with Graves' ophthalmopathy. Sequencing input: blood. Here the CDR3 reads CSALAPGVYEQYF. The CDR3 DNA follows: TGCAGTGCGCTAGCCCCTGGAGTCTACGAGCAGTACTTC.